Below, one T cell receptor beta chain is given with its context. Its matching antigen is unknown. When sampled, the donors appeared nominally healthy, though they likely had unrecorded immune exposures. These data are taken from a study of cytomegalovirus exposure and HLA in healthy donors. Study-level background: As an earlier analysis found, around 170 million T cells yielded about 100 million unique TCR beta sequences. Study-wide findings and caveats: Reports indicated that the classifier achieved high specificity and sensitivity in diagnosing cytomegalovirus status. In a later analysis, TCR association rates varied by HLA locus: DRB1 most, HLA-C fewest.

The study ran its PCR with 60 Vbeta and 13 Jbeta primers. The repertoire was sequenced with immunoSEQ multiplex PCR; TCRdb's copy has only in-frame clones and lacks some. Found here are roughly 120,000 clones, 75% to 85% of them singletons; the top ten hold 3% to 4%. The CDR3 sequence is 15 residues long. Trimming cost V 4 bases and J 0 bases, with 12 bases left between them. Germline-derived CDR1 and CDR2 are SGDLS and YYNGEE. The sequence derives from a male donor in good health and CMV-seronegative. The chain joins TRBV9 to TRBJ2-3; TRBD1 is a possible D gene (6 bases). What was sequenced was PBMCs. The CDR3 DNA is TGTGCCAGCAGCCCAGCCAGGGGTAGCACAGATACGCAGTATTTT. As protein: CASSPARGSTDTQYF.